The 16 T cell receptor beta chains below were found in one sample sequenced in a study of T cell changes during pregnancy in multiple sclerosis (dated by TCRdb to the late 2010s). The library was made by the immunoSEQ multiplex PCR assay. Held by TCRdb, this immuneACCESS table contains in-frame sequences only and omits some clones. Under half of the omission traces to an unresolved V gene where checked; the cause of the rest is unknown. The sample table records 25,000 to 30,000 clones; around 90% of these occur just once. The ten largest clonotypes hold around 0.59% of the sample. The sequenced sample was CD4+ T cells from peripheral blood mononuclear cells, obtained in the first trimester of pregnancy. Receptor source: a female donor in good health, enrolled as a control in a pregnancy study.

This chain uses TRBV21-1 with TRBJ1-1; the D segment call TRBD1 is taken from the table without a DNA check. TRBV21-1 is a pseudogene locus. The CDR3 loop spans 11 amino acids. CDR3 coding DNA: TGTGCCAGCGGGACAGGTTTCCAAGCTTTCTTT. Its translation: CASGTGFQAFF.

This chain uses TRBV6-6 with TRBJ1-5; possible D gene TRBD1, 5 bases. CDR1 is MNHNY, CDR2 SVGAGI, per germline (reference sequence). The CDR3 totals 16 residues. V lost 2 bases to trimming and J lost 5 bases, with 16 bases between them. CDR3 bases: TGTGCCAGCAGTTACGACGTCAGGCTAGGGGATCAGCCCCAGCATTTT. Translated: CASSYDVRLGDQPQHF.

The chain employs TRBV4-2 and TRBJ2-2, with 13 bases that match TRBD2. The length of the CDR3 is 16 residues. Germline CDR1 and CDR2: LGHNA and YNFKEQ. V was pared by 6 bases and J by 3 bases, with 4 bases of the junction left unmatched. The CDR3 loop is CASRLAGGRDTGELFF. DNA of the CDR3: TGTGCCAGCAGACTAGCGGGGGGGCGGGACACCGGGGAGCTGTTTTTT.

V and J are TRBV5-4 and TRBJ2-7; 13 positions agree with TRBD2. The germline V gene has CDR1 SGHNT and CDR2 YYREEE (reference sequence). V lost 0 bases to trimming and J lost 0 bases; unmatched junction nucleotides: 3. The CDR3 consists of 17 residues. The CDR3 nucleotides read TGTGCCAGCAGCTTGGGACTAGCGGGAGGAAGCTCCTACGAGCAGTACTTC. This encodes CASSLGLAGGSSYEQYF. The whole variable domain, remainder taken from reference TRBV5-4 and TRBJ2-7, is ETGVTQSPTHLIKTRGQQVTLRCSSQSGHNTVSWYQQALGQGPQFIFQYYREEENGRGNFPPRFSGLQFPNYSSELNVNALELDDSALYLCASSLGLAGGSSYEQYFGPGTRLTVT.

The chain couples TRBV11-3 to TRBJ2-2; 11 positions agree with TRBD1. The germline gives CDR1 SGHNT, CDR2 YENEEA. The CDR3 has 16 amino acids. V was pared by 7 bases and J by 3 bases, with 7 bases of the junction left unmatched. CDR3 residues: CASTYPGQGDTGELFF. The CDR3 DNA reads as TGTGCCAGCACCTATCCGGGACAGGGGGACACCGGGGAGCTGTTTTTT.

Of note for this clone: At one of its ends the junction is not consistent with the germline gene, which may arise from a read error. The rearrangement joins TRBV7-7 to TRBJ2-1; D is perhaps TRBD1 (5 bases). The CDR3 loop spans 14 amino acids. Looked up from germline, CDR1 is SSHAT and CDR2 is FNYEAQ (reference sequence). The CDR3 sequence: CASSLGPGSNEQFF. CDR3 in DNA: TGTGCTAGCAGCCTGGGGCCAGGTAGCAATGAGCAGTTCTTC.

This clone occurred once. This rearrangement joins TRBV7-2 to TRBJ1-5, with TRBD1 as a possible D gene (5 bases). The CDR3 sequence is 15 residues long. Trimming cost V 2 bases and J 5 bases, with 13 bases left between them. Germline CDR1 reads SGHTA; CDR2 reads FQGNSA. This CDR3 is CASSLQGLVDQPQHF. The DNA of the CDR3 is TGTGCCAGCAGCTTACAGGGTTTGGTGGATCAGCCCCAGCATTTT.

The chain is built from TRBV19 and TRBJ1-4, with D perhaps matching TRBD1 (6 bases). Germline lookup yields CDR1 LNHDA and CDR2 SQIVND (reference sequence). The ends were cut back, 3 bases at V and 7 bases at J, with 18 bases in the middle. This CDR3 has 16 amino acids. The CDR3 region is CASSMVTAGEGEKLFF. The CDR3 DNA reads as TGTGCCAGTAGTATGGTCACCGCAGGGGAAGGTGAAAAACTGTTTTTT.

CDR3: CASSYRTSGIGEQFF. CDR3 in DNA: TGTGCCAGCAGTTACCGGACTAGCGGGATAGGAGAGCAGTTCTTC. J is TRBJ2-1 and V is TRBV6-5, with 12 bases lining up with TRBD2. The CDR3 runs to 15 residues. The germline gives CDR1 MNHEY, CDR2 SVGAGI. Germline trimming cut 2 bases from V and 10 bases from J; bases unmatched to any gene: 6.

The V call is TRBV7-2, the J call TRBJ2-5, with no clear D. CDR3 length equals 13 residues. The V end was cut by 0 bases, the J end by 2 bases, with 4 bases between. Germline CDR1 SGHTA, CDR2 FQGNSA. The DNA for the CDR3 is TGTGCCAGCAGCTTAGCCTTACAAGAGACCCAGTACTTC. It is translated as CASSLALQETQYF.

CDR3 region: CAWTKLNQPQHF. CDR3 sequence (DNA): TGTGCCTGGACTAAACTGAATCAGCCCCAGCATTTT. The chain is built from TRBV30 and TRBJ1-5, with D unresolved. This CDR3 spans 12 amino acids. In germline, CDR1 is GTSNPN, CDR2 SVGIG (reference sequence). V was cut by 4 bases and J by 4 bases, with 8 bases left in between. Full variable domain (rest looked up from reference TRBV30 and TRBJ1-5): SQTIHQWPATLVQPVGSPLSLECTVEGTSNPNLYWYRQAAGRGLQLLFYSVGIGQISSEVPQNLSASRPQDRQFILSSKKLLLSDSGFYLCAWTKLNQPQHFGDGTRLSIL.

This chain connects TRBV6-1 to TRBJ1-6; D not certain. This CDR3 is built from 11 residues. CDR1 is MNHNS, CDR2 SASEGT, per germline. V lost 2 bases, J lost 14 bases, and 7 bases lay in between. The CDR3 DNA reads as TGTGCCAGCAGTGAAACACGCACCCTCCACTTT. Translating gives CASSETRTLHF.

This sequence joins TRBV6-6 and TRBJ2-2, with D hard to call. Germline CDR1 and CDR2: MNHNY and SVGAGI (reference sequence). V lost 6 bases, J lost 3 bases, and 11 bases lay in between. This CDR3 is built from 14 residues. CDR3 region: CASRGFSDTGELFF. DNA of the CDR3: TGTGCCAGCAGGGGCTTCTCGGACACCGGGGAGCTGTTTTTT.

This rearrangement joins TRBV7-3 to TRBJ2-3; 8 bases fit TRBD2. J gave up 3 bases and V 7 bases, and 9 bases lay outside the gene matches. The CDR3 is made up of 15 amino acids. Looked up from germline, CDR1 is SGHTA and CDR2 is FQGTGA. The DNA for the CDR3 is TGTGCCAGCACCCCGGCGGGAGGAGCGACAGATACGCAGTATTTT. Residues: CASTPAGGATDTQYF.

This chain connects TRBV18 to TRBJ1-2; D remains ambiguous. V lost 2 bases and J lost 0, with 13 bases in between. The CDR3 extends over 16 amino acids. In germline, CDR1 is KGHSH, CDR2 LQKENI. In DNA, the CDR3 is TGTGCCAGCTCACCAAGCTCGGGAAGAACTAACTATGGCTACACCTTC. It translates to CASSPSSGRTNYGYTF.

The DNA of the CDR3 is TGTGCCAGCAGCGACCGGGACTATGGCTACACCTTC. Translated: CASSDRDYGYTF. The chain recombines TRBV6-1 with TRBJ1-2; D gene uncertain. V lost 6 bases and J 3 bases, leaving 8 bases between the germline ends. The CDR3 sequence is 12 residues long. The germline gives CDR1 MNHNS, CDR2 SASEGT.